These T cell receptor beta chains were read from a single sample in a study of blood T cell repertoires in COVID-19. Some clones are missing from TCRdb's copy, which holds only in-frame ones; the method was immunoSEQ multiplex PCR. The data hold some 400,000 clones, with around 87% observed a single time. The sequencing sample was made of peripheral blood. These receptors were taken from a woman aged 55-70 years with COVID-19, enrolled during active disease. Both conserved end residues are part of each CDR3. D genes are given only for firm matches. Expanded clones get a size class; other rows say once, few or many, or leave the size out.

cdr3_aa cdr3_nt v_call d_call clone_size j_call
CAISEPGQGAPNEQFF TGTGCCATCAGTGAGCCGGGACAGGGGGCGCCGAATGAGCAGTTCTTC TRBV10-3 TRBD1 . TRBJ2-1
CASSSPGLAGTQYF TGTGCCAGCAGTTCTCCTGGACTAGCCGGGACCCAGTACTTC TRBV27 TRBD2 . TRBJ2-5
CASSLIPQGANYGYTF TGTGCCAGCAGCCTAATCCCACAGGGGGCGAACTATGGCTACACCTTC TRBV7-6 TRBD1 . TRBJ1-2
CASSPGLAGHTDTQYF TGTGCCAGCAGCCCTGGACTAGCGGGGCACACAGATACGCAGTATTTT TRBV5-5 TRBD2 . TRBJ2-3
CASSRTGPDQPQHF TGCGCCAGCAGCCGGACAGGTCCGGATCAGCCCCAGCATTTT TRBV4-1 TRBD1 . TRBJ1-5
CASSIRRRESNQPQHF TGTGCCAGTAGTATACGGCGCAGGGAAAGCAATCAGCCCCAGCATTTT TRBV19 . . TRBJ1-5
CASSPAGTPYEQYF TGTGCCAGCTCACCCGCCGGGACACCATACGAGCAGTACTTC TRBV18 . . TRBJ2-7
CASSFDAGYSTQYF TGTGCCAGCAGCTTCGATGCAGGGTATTCGACGCAGTATTTT TRBV7-2 . . TRBJ2-3
CASSPSRGENTGELFF TGTGCCAGCAGCCCTTCGCGGGGGGAGAACACCGGGGAGCTGTTTTTT TRBV11-2 TRBD2 . TRBJ2-2
CASSGGTADTGELFF TGCGCCAGCAGCGGCGGGACAGCGGACACCGGGGAGCTGTTTTTT TRBV5-1 . . TRBJ2-2
CASSSGRGPYF TGTGCCAGCAGTTCCGGCAGGGGCCCATACTTC TRBV6-4 . . TRBJ1-2
CASSYRQSTGVNEQFF TGTGCCAGCAGTTACCGGCAGTCCACAGGGGTCAATGAGCAGTTCTTC TRBV6-6 TRBD1 . TRBJ2-1
CASREGQGSSEQFF TGTGCCAGCAGGGAAGGACAGGGTTCGAGTGAGCAGTTCTTC TRBV6-1 TRBD1 . TRBJ2-1
CASSRPGGGPYNEQFF TGTGCCAGCAGCCGCCCAGGCGGGGGGCCCTACAATGAGCAGTTCTTC TRBV2 TRBD2 . TRBJ2-1
CASSSLGAGDGYTF TGCGCCAGCAGCTCCCTGGGTGCAGGTGATGGCTACACCTTC TRBV5-1 . once TRBJ1-2
CASSEGGTDVQPQHF TGCGCCAGCAGTGAGGGAGGGACCGATGTACAGCCCCAGCATTTT TRBV10-2 . . TRBJ1-5
CASSTGGYGYTF TGTGCCAGCAGTACGGGGGGCTATGGCTACACCTTC TRBV7-8 . . TRBJ1-2
CASSLQTSGGTDTQYF TGTGCCAGCAGCTTACAGACTAGCGGGGGCACAGATACGCAGTATTTT TRBV5-6 TRBD2 . TRBJ2-3
CASSAQGPFLFTQYF TGTGCCAGCAGTGCACAGGGTCCCTTTCTTTTTACGCAGTATTTT TRBV2 . . TRBJ2-3
CASSLTGVSGNTIYF TGTGCCAGCAGCTTAACAGGGGTCTCTGGAAACACCATATATTTT TRBV7-2 TRBD1 few TRBJ1-3
CASSTLEDAQYF TGCGCCAGCAGTACCCTGGAGGACGCGCAGTATTTT TRBV5-1 . . TRBJ2-3
CASSSGLAGGVGTQYF TGTGCCAGCAGCTCCGGACTAGCGGGGGGAGTGGGGACGCAGTATTTT TRBV7-2 TRBD2 . TRBJ2-3
CASSSTGGSYNEQFF TGTGCCAGCAGTTCGACAGGGGGTTCCTACAATGAGCAGTTCTTC TRBV2 TRBD1 . TRBJ2-1
CASSLKGFDTEAFF TGCGCCAGCAGCTTAAAGGGGTTTGACACTGAAGCTTTCTTT TRBV5-1 . . TRBJ1-1
CASSGGQGHNSPLHF TGTGCCAGCAGCGGAGGACAGGGACATAATTCACCCCTCCACTTT TRBV9 TRBD1 . TRBJ1-6
CASSNGAGRYNEQFF TGTGCCAGCAGTAACGGGGCGGGGAGGTACAATGAGCAGTTCTTC TRBV6-5 . few TRBJ2-1